Listed below are T cell receptor beta chains from one sample, sequenced in a study of technical replicates of blood from a handful of donors. TCRdb keeps only in-frame clones here, not all; method: immunoSEQ multiplex PCR. The sample lists around 97,000 clones; about 94% were seen once. The sample consisted of T cells isolated from PBMCs. These receptors all come from a human donor in good health. Both conserved end residues are part of each CDR3. Fields, in order: V gene, J gene, D gene, CDR3 protein, CDR3 DNA. The D gene is left open where the match is weak.

v_gene: TRBV27; j_gene: TRBJ1-4; d_gene: .; CDR3aa: CASSFSGAPEEKLFF; CDR3nt: TGTGCCAGCAGTTTTAGCGGGGCGCCCGAAGAAAAACTGTTTTTT
v_gene: TRBV5-1; j_gene: TRBJ2-3; d_gene: TRBD2; CDR3aa: CASSSGLAETDTQYF; CDR3nt: TGCGCCAGCAGCTCAGGACTAGCTGAAACAGATACGCAGTATTTT
v_gene: TRBV19; j_gene: TRBJ1-2; d_gene: TRBD1; CDR3aa: CATSGTGGAAGYTF; CDR3nt: TGTGCCACCTCCGGGACAGGGGGCGCGGCCGGCTACACCTTC
v_gene: TRBV18; j_gene: TRBJ2-7; d_gene: TRBD1; CDR3aa: CASGGTGGSEQYF; CDR3nt: TGTGCCAGCGGTGGGACAGGTGGAAGCGAGCAGTACTTC
v_gene: TRBV5-1; j_gene: TRBJ2-1; d_gene: .; CDR3aa: CASSRERQSYNEQFF; CDR3nt: TGCGCCAGCAGTCGAGAGCGGCAATCCTACAATGAGCAGTTCTTC
v_gene: TRBV9; j_gene: TRBJ1-5; d_gene: TRBD1; CDR3aa: CASSAGTGVQPQHF; CDR3nt: TGTGCCAGCAGCGCCGGGACAGGGGTCCAGCCCCAGCATTTT
v_gene: TRBV7-9; j_gene: TRBJ2-1; d_gene: .; CDR3aa: CASSEDRRANEQFF; CDR3nt: TGTGCCAGCAGCGAAGATAGGAGGGCGAATGAGCAGTTCTTC
v_gene: TRBV6-5; j_gene: TRBJ1-2; d_gene: .; CDR3aa: CASTGSSGGYTF; CDR3nt: TGTGCCAGCACCGGGTCCTCCGGGGGCTACACCTTC
v_gene: TRBV5-5; j_gene: TRBJ1-1; d_gene: .; CDR3aa: CASSLLTPGNTEAFF; CDR3nt: TGTGCCAGCAGCTTGCTTACACCGGGGAACACTGAAGCTTTCTTT
v_gene: TRBV27; j_gene: TRBJ1-2; d_gene: TRBD1; CDR3aa: CASTFLGQGSDGYTF; CDR3nt: TGTGCCAGCACGTTTCTGGGACAGGGGAGCGATGGCTACACCTTC
v_gene: TRBV6-1; j_gene: TRBJ2-7; d_gene: TRBD2; CDR3aa: CASSETRTSGRNEQYF; CDR3nt: TGTGCCAGCAGTGAAACTAGGACTAGCGGGAGGAACGAGCAGTACTTC
v_gene: TRBV27; j_gene: TRBJ2-7; d_gene: TRBD1; CDR3aa: CASNPTGGPDEQYF; CDR3nt: TGTGCCAGCAATCCGACAGGGGGCCCGGACGAGCAGTACTTC